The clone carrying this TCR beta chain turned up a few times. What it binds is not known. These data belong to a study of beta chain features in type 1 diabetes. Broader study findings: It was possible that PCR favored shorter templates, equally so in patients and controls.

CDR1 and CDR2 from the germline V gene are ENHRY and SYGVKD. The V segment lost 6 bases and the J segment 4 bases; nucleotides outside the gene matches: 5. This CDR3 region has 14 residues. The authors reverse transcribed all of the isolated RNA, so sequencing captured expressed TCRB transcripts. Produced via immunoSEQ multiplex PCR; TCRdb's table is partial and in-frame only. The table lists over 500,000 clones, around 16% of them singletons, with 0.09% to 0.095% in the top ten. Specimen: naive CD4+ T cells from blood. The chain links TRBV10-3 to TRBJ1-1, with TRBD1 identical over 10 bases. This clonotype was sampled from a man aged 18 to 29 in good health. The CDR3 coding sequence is TGTGCCATCAGACTGACAGGGGGCCCCACTGAAGCTTTCTTT. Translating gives CAIRLTGGPTEAFF.